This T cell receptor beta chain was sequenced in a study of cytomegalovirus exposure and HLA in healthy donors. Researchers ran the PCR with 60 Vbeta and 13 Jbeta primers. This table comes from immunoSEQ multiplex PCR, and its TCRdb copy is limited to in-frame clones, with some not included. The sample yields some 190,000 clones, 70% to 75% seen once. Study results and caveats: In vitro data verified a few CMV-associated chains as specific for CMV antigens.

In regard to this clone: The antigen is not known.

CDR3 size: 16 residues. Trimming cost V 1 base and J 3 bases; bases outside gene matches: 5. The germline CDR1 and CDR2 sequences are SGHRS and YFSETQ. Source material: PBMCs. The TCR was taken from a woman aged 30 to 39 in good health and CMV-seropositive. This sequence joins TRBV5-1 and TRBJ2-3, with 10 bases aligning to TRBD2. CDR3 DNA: TGCGCCAGCAGCTTGACTAGCGGGAAGGGGACAGATACGCAGTATTTT. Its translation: CASSLTSGKGTDTQYF.